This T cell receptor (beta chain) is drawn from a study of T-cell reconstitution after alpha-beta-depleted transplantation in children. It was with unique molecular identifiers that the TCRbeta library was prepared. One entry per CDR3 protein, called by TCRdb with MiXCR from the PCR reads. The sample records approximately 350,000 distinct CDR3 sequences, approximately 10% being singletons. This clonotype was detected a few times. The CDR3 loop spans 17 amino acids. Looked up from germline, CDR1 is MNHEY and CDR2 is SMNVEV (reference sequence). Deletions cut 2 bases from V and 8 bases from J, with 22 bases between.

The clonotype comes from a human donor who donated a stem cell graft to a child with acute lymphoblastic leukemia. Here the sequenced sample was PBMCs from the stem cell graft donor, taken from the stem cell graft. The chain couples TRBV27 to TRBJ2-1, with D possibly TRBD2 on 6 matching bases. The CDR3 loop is CASSLIRGDFSEDEQFF. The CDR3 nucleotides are TGTGCCAGCAGTTTAATTAGAGGGGACTTTAGCGAGGATGAGCAGTTCTTC.